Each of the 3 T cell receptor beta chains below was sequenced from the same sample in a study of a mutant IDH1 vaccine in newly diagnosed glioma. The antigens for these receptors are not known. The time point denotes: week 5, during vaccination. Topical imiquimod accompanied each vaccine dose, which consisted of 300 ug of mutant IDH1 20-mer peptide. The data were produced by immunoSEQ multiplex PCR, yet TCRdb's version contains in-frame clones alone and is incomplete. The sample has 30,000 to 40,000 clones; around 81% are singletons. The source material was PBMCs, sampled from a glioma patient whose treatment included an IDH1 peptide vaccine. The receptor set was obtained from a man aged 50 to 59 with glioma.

CDR3 sequence reads: CASSNREKLFF. For the CDR3, the DNA is TGTGCCAGTAGTAATAGAGAAAAACTGTTTTTT. The chain joins TRBV19 to TRBJ1-4; D call uncertain. Germline V CDR1 and CDR2: LNHDA, SQIVND (reference sequence). Trimming cost V 4 bases and J 8 bases, with 5 bases left between them. This CDR3 has 11 residues.

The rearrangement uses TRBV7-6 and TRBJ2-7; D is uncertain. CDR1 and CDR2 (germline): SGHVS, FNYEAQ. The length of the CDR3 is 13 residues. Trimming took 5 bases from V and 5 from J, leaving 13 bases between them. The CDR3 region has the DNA TGTGCCAGCAGCCCCGGGTCTGGCGACGAGCAGTACTTC. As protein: CASSPGSGDEQYF.

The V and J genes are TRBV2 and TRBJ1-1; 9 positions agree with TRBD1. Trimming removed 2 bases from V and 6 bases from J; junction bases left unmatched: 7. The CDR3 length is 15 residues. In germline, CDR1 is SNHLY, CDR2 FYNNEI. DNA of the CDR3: TGTGCCAGCAGTGAACTGGGGACAGGGCACTCTGAAGCTTTCTTT. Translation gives CASSELGTGHSEAFF. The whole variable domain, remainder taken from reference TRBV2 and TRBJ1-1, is EPEVTQTPSHQVTQMGQEVILRCVPISNHLYFYWYRQILGQKVEFLVSFYNNEISEKSEIFDDQFSVERPDGSNFTLKIRSTKLEDSAMYFCASSELGTGHSEAFFGQGTRLTVV.